This TCR beta chain was retrieved from a study of T cells in Graves' hyperthyroidism and ophthalmopathy. As to this clonotype: The antigen is unknown.

Template material for amplifying TCR beta CDR3 regions consisted of RNA transcripts. The primer set for the first-round RT-PCR of the TCR CDR3 was HTBI. TCRdb re-derived calls from the multiplex PCR reads in MiXCR, one entry per CDR3 protein. The profile shows hundreds of thousands of distinct CDR3 sequences, roughly 15% of them singletons. Patients affected by ophthalmopathy presented a Clinical Activity Score of at least 3, a NOSPECS grade of at least 4, and disease duration below 3 months. Diagnoses used clinical symptoms, serum thyroxine and TRAb, thyroid ultrasound and orbital computed tomography. The CDR3 has 16 amino acids. Germline V gives CDR1 LGHNA, CDR2 YNFKEQ. V was pared by 3 bases and J by 6 bases, with 19 bases between. Whole-study findings and limits: The model identified upcoming ophthalmopathy a median roughly 6 months ahead of onset. Most thyroid clonotypes with frequency above 0.001 were detected in blood.

The chain combines TRBV4-2 with TRBJ2-3, with D perhaps matching TRBD1 (6 bases). The source of this sequence is a man aged 18-30 years with Graves' ophthalmopathy. Material: blood. DNA of the CDR3: TGTGCCAGCAGCCAGAATCCTAGACAGGAGTGGGATACGCAGTATTTT. Protein product: CASSQNPRQEWDTQYF.